Below, one TCR beta chain is given with its context. No antigen is known for it. The junction had 12 bases not matched to a gene; V was cut back by 5 bases and J by 6 bases. This CDR3 is built from 16 residues. CDR1 is SGHRS and CDR2 is YFSETQ in the germline V gene. Assay: immunoSEQ multiplex PCR; the TCRdb copy retains only in-frame clones and omits some. The sample lists some 25,000 clones; 85% to 90% were seen once. This specimen comes from a study of T cells in narcolepsy. The study's findings and limits: Autoreactive HCRT-specific and TRIB2-specific clonotypes were marked in same-patient CSF-versus-blood CD4+ comparisons. Some memory CD4+ repertoires had no autoreactive clone sequences. Reportedly, autoreactive clonotypes were serially detected in patients' blood but not controls'.

Sequenced input: CD45RA- memory CD4+ T cells from PBMCs. The chain has TRBV5-1 and TRBJ1-1; 11 bases align to TRBD1. The TCR comes from a human donor with narcolepsy. The CDR3 DNA reads as TGCGCCAGCAGTTATGGACAGGGGGCGCAGATGGCTGAAGCTTTCTTT. Translation gives CASSYGQGAQMAEAFF.